This TCR beta chain was recovered during a study of cytomegalovirus exposure and HLA in healthy donors. The germline CDR1 and CDR2 sequences are SGHTA and FQGNSA. The V segment lost 4 bases and the J segment 1 base; nucleotides outside the gene matches: 9. The CDR3 contains 16 residues. Primers for the PCR totalled 60 Vbeta and 13 Jbeta. Here immunoSEQ multiplex PCR was the method, and the copy in TCRdb shows in-frame clones only, minus some. The table shows roughly 140,000 clones, with around 78% occurring only once. Sequenced material: PBMCs. The rearrangement links TRBV7-2 to TRBJ2-7, with 8 bases lining up with TRBD2. The clonotype comes from a woman in her forties in good health and CMV-seropositive. The CDR3 DNA reads as TGTGCCAGCAGCTGGGTCGGGGGGACTAGTTCCTACGAGCAGTACTTC. Its protein is CASSWVGGTSSYEQYF.